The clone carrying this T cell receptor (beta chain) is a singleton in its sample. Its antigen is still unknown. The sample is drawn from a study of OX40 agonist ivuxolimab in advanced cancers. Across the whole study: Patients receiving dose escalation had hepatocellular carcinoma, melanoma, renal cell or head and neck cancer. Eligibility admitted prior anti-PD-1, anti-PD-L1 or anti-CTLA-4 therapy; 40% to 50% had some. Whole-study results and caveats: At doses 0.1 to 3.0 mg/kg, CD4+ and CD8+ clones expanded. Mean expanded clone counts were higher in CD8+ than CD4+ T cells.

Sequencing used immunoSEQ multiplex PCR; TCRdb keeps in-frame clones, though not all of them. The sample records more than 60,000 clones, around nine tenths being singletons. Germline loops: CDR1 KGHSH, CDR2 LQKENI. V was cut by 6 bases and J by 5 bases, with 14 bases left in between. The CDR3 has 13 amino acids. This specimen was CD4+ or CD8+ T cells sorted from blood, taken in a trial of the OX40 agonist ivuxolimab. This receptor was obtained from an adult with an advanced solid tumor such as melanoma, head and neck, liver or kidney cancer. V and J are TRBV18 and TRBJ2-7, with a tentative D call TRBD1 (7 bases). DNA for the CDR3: TGTGCCAGCTCCCCAGGGGGGAACCACGAGCAGTACTTC. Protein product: CASSPGGNHEQYF.